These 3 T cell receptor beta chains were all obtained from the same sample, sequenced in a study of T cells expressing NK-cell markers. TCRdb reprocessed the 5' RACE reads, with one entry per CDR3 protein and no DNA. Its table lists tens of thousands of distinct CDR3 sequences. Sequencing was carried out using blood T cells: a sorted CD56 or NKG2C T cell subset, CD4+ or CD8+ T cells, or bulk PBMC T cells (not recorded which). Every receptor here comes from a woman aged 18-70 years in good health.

CDR3 sequence: CATSRKTTGFGTDTQYF. The V call is TRBV15, the J call TRBJ2-3; TCRdb's assignment of TRBD1 cannot be checked, as there is no DNA. Germline V gene data show CDR1 as LNHNV and CDR2 as YYDKDF (reference sequence). This CDR3 has 17 residues.

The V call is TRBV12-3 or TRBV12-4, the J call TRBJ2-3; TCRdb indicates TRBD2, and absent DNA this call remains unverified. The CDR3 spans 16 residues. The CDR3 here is CASSEIAGGGTDTQYF.

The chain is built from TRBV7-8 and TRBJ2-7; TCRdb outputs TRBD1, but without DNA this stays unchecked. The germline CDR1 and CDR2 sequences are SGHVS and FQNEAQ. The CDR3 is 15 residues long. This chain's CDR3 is CASSFGQTDLYEQYF.